The clone carrying this TCR beta chain was seen a few times. This entry comes from a study of beta chain features in type 1 diabetes. On the study more broadly: Patients shared similar age, gender and cell yields with healthy donors. Examination covered under 110 million sorted cells spanning all samples.

As every portion of the isolated RNA was reverse transcribed, the sequencing read expressed TCRB transcripts. Deep immunoSEQ sequencing covered naive, central memory and regulatory T cell samples. Only in-frame clones appear in the TCRdb table, and some are missing; sequencing was by immunoSEQ multiplex PCR. The table lists 400,000 to 550,000 clones, approximately 10% of them singletons. The CDR3 has 16 amino acids. The junction had 14 bases not matched to a gene; V was cut back by 5 bases and J by 7 bases. Germline CDR1 reads SEHNR; CDR2 reads FQNEAQ (reference sequence). Sorting of CD4+ naive, central memory, regulatory and stem cell-like memory cells was performed via CD45RO/CCR7/CD25/CD127/CD95/CD27.

This clonotype originated in a woman aged 18-35 years in good health. Sequencing input: naive CD4+ T cells from blood. The chain has TRBV7-9 and TRBJ2-1, with 7 bases identical to TRBD1. The CDR3 region has the DNA TGTGCCAGCAGCCAACTGACAGGGCGAAGTATAAATGAGCAGTTCTTC. Protein sequence: CASSQLTGRSINEQFF.